This is a list of T cell receptor beta chains from one sample in a study of siplizumab effects on memory and regulatory T cells. Only in-frame clones appear in the TCRdb table, and some are missing; sequencing was by immunoSEQ multiplex PCR. The sample carries approximately 60,000 clones, around 80% recorded once. Sequenced material: memory CD4+ T cells sorted from blood. All receptors derive from a human donor in good health. Each CDR3 is given with its conserved first and last residue. Fields, in order: clone size, J gene, V gene, D gene, CDR3 protein, CDR3 DNA. The D gene is left open where the match is weak. The size entry is marked missing in some rows and otherwise reads once, few, many or a size class.

few | TRBJ1-5 | TRBV19 | - | CASSRRDSNQPQHF | TGTGCCAGTAGTCGCAGGGATAGCAATCAGCCCCAGCATTTT
- | TRBJ2-5 | TRBV11-3 | - | CASSSGLGGETQYF | TGTGCCAGCAGCTCGGGACTGGGGGGAGAGACCCAGTACTTC
- | TRBJ2-3 | TRBV4-3 | TRBD2 | CASSPRNGPSGGSTDTQYF | TGCGCCAGCAGCCCCCGAAACGGACCGAGCGGGGGCAGCACAGATACGCAGTATTTT
- | TRBJ2-7 | TRBV25-1 | - | CASSDAVLQYF | TGTGCCAGCAGTGATGCTGTTCTGCAGTACTTC
- | TRBJ2-3 | TRBV5-1 | - | CASSPSGQRSTDTQYF | TGCGCCAGCAGCCCTTCCGGACAGCGTAGCACAGATACGCAGTATTTT
- | TRBJ1-2 | TRBV5-4 | TRBD1 | CASSFGQGEMYGYTF | TGTGCCAGCAGCTTCGGTCAGGGGGAGATGTATGGCTACACCTTC
- | TRBJ2-5 | TRBV25-1 | - | CASSEYRASQETQYF | TGTGCCAGCAGTGAATATAGAGCTAGCCAAGAGACCCAGTACTTC
- | TRBJ1-5 | TRBV28 | TRBD1 | CASSLLQGVARPQHF | TGTGCCAGCAGCCTGTTACAGGGGGTGGCGAGGCCCCAGCATTTT
- | TRBJ1-1 | TRBV29-1 | - | CSVDPGSGNERNTEAFF | TGCAGCGTTGACCCGGGGTCCGGAAACGAGAGAAACACTGAAGCTTTCTTT
- | TRBJ1-1 | TRBV7-2 | - | CASSLGRMNTEAFF | TGTGCCAGCAGCTTAGGCAGGATGAACACTGAAGCTTTCTTT
- | TRBJ2-3 | TRBV4-3 | TRBD2 | CASSQDTTRGDLAFTQYF | TGCGCCAGCAGCCAAGACACTACGCGGGGGGACCTAGCGTTTACGCAGTATTTT
once | TRBJ1-2 | TRBV11-2 | TRBD1 | CASSWGQTNYGYTF | TGTGCCAGCAGCTGGGGACAGACCAACTATGGCTACACCTTC
- | TRBJ2-1 | TRBV14 | - | CASSQERLLREQFF | TGTGCCAGCAGCCAAGAGCGTTTGCTCCGTGAGCAGTTCTTC
- | TRBJ1-2 | TRBV7-2 | - | CASSLSLYGYTF | TGTGCCAGCAGCTTGAGCCTCTATGGCTACACCTTC
- | TRBJ2-3 | TRBV6-5 | TRBD2 | CASSPGGMGQDTQYF | TGTGCCAGCAGTCCCGGGGGGATGGGGCAAGATACGCAGTATTTT
few | TRBJ1-2 | TRBV29-1 | - | CSVEHRDTYGYTF | TGCAGCGTTGAACACCGGGACACCTATGGCTACACCTTC
- | TRBJ2-2 | TRBV4-2 | TRBD2 | CASSPSPSRSSGLPNTGELFF | TGTGCCAGCAGCCCGTCGCCTTCCCGTTCTAGCGGGCTCCCGAACACCGGGGAGCTGTTTTTT
- | TRBJ1-1 | TRBV11-3 | - | CASSSGKNTEAFF | TGTGCCAGCAGTTCGGGGAAGAACACTGAAGCTTTCTTT
- | TRBJ2-5 | TRBV18 | - | CASSPLAGQGGQETQYF | TGTGCCAGCTCGCCCTTGGCTGGACAGGGAGGGCAAGAGACCCAGTACTTC
once | TRBJ1-3 | TRBV15 | - | CATSRVTGLGNTIYF | TGTGCCACCAGCAGAGTTACAGGACTGGGAAACACCATATATTTT
few | TRBJ2-5 | TRBV29-1 | TRBD2 | CSVSGGGIQETQYF | TGCAGCGTCTCCGGGGGGGGCATACAAGAGACCCAGTACTTC
- | TRBJ1-2 | TRBV12-5 | - | CASGLGAGLTVNSGYTF | TGTGCTAGTGGTTTGGGAGCAGGATTGACAGTTAACAGTGGCTACACCTTC
- | TRBJ2-1 | TRBV13 | TRBD2 | CASSSGGGFYEQFF | TGTGCCAGCAGCTCGGGAGGGGGTTTTTATGAGCAGTTCTTC
- | TRBJ1-4 | TRBV10-3 | - | CAISESRGFGEKLFF | TGTGCCATCAGTGAGTCAAGGGGGTTTGGTGAAAAACTGTTTTTT
few | TRBJ1-1 | TRBV6-5 | - | CASSYRQAGNTEAFF | TGTGCCAGCAGTTACAGACAGGCGGGGAACACTGAAGCTTTCTTT
once | TRBJ2-5 | TRBV7-3 | - | CASSLLRGSQETQYF | TGTGCCAGCAGCTTACTTCGCGGTTCCCAAGAGACCCAGTACTTC
- | TRBJ1-1 | TRBV10-3 | - | CASVATRGEAFF | TGTGCCAGTGTGGCCACCCGGGGTGAAGCTTTCTTT
- | TRBJ2-1 | TRBV18 | - | CASSPLDYINEQFF | TGTGCCAGCTCACCACTCGACTACATCAATGAGCAGTTCTTC
- | TRBJ1-1 | TRBV5-1 | TRBD1 | CASSPAGTGNTEAFF | TGCGCCAGCAGCCCAGCCGGGACAGGGAACACTGAAGCTTTCTTT
- | TRBJ2-3 | TRBV10-1 | TRBD1 | CASSEDRDREYHF | TGCGCCAGCAGTGAGGACCGGGACAGGGAATACCATTTT
- | TRBJ2-7 | TRBV2 | TRBD1 | CASSADRVYEQYF | TGTGCCAGCAGTGCGGACAGGGTTTACGAGCAGTACTTC
- | TRBJ2-1 | TRBV11-1 | - | CASSLDRFNEQFF | TGTGCCAGCAGCTTAGACCGCTTCAATGAGCAGTTCTTC
- | TRBJ2-3 | TRBV7-9 | TRBD2 | CASSASLAGGTDTQYF | TGTGCCAGCAGCGCCTCCCTAGCGGGGGGCACAGATACGCAGTATTTT
- | TRBJ2-7 | TRBV7-9 | - | CASSVTYEQYF | TGTGCCAGCAGCGTAACCTACGAGCAGTACTTC
once | TRBJ1-2 | TRBV10-3 | - | CAISEHLGYTF | TGTGCCATCAGTGAACATCTGGGCTACACCTTC
- | TRBJ1-2 | TRBV28 | TRBD1 | CASSTGTGVKYGYTF | TGTGCCAGCAGCACCGGGACAGGGGTGAAGTATGGCTACACCTTC
- | TRBJ2-5 | TRBV9 | TRBD1 | CASSAPYRGLDFRETQYF | TGTGCCAGCAGCGCACCCTACAGGGGCCTAGACTTCAGGGAGACCCAGTACTTC
once | TRBJ1-2 | TRBV7-2 | TRBD1 | CASGKRQGQGGYTF | TGTGCCAGCGGTAAAAGACAGGGACAAGGTGGCTACACCTTC
- | TRBJ1-4 | TRBV10-1 | - | CASVIRDGLNEKLFF | TGCGCCAGCGTTATTCGGGACGGACTTAATGAAAAACTGTTTTTT
few | TRBJ1-1 | TRBV6-6 | - | CASRPTPGTVNTEAFF | TGTGCCAGCAGACCTACCCCCGGGACGGTGAACACTGAAGCTTTCTTT
- | TRBJ1-6 | TRBV6-6 | TRBD1 | CASSYSRQGSSPLHF | TGTGCCAGCAGTTACTCAAGACAGGGAAGTTCACCCCTCCACTTT
- | TRBJ2-5 | TRBV7-8 | TRBD1 | CASSWDRVGQETQYF | TGTGCCAGCAGCTGGGACAGGGTGGGACAAGAGACCCAGTACTTC
- | TRBJ1-5 | TRBV6-1 | - | CASTPLAHSNQPQHF | TGTGCCAGCACCCCTTTGGCCCATAGCAATCAGCCCCAGCATTTT
few | TRBJ2-1 | TRBV30 | TRBD2 | CAWNRGGIYNEQFF | TGTGCCTGGAATCGGGGGGGAATCTACAATGAGCAGTTCTTC
- | TRBJ2-4 | TRBV5-4 | - | CASSPPGLKNIQYF | TGTGCCAGCAGCCCGCCAGGGCTGAAAAACATTCAGTACTTC
- | TRBJ2-1 | TRBV5-1 | TRBD2 | CASSPSGGNGNEQFF | TGCGCCAGCAGTCCGAGCGGGGGTAACGGCAATGAGCAGTTCTTC
once | TRBJ1-3 | TRBV30 | - | CAWGLSGNTIYF | TGTGCCTGGGGACTCTCTGGAAACACCATATATTTT
once | TRBJ1-2 | TRBV28 | - | CATLPGGQVGYTF | TGTGCCACCCTGCCCGGGGGGCAAGTTGGCTACACCTTC
- | TRBJ2-3 | TRBV10-3 | TRBD1 | CASSGQGTDTQYF | TGTGCCAGCTCGGGACAGGGCACAGATACGCAGTATTTT
- | TRBJ1-5 | TRBV7-2 | - | CASSQRGGNQPQHF | TGTGCCAGCAGCCAGAGAGGAGGCAATCAGCCCCAGCATTTT
- | TRBJ2-7 | TRBV5-4 | - | CASSLGSAGEQYF | TGTGCCAGCAGCTTGGGTTCCGCTGGCGAGCAGTACTTC
- | TRBJ2-4 | TRBV25-1 | - | CASSESGLAKNIQYF | TGTGCCAGCAGTGAGAGCGGGTTGGCCAAAAACATTCAGTACTTC
few | TRBJ2-7 | TRBV5-5 | TRBD1 | CASSLVGQGVSYEQYF | TGTGCCAGCAGCTTGGTAGGACAGGGGGTCTCCTACGAGCAGTACTTC
- | TRBJ2-5 | TRBV5-1 | TRBD1 | CASSTGQQETQYF | TGCGCCAGCAGCACGGGACAGCAAGAGACCCAGTACTTC
- | TRBJ2-3 | TRBV28 | - | CASSTTDKISTDTQYF | TGTGCCAGCAGTACGACAGACAAGATTAGCACAGATACGCAGTATTTT
- | TRBJ2-1 | TRBV10-1 | - | CASSVTSNNEQFF | TGCGCCAGCAGTGTTACAAGCAACAATGAGCAGTTCTTC
- | TRBJ2-2 | TRBV7-9 | - | CASSLGANTGELFF | TGTGCCAGCAGCTTGGGGGCGAACACCGGGGAGCTGTTTTTT
- | TRBJ1-4 | TRBV4-2 | TRBD1 | CASSQEAGTGSEKLFF | TGTGCCAGCAGCCAAGAAGCCGGGACAGGGTCGGAAAAACTGTTTTTT
once | TRBJ2-3 | TRBV5-8 | TRBD2 | CASSLSGGAFPSTDTQYF | TGTGCCAGCAGCTTAAGCGGGGGGGCCTTCCCGAGCACAGATACGCAGTATTTT
- | TRBJ1-5 | TRBV2 | - | CASSDDYQPQHF | TGTGCCAGCAGTGACGACTATCAGCCCCAGCATTTT